The clone carrying this T cell receptor beta chain occurred many times. In the authors' workflow: Construction of a distant-metastasis classifier for papillary thyroid cancer relied on CDR3 differences across clinicopathological groups. MiXCR re-clonotyped the PCR reads for TCRdb. The V and J calls, along with clone size, are taken from TCRdb and not from the paper's own processing. The profile shows fewer than 40,000 clones, 25% to 30% of them singletons. The data were taken from a study of metastatic and nonmetastatic thyroid tumors. The entire patient cohort was treatment-naive prior to thyroid surgery. The specimen sequenced was blood. The sequence was obtained from a female donor with papillary thyroid cancer or a benign thyroid nodule (not recorded which). Some clones in this sample may be carry-over from other donors' samples.

In nucleotides, the CDR3 is TGCAGTGCTAGAGGCCCCTGGACTAGCGGGAAAACAGATACGCAGTATTTT. This encodes CSARGPWTSGKTDTQYF. The V gene is TRBV20-1, the J gene TRBJ2-3; TRBD2 matches at 12 bases. V lost 1 base, J lost 3 bases, and 8 bases stayed unmatched. Germline V gene sequence: CDR1 DFQATT, CDR2 SNEGSKA (reference sequence). This CDR3 spans 17 amino acids.